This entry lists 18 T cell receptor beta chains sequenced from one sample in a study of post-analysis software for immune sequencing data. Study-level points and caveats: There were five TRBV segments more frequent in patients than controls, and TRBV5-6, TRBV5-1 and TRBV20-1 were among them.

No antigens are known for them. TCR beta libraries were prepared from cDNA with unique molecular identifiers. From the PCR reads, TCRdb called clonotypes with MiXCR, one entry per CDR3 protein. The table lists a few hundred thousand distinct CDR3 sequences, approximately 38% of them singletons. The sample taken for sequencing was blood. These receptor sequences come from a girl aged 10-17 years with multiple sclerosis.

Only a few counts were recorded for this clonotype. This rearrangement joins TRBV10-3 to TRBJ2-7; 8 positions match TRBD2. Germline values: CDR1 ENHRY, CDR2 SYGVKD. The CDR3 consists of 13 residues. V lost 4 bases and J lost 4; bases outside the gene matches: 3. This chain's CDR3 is CAISVGGAYEQYF. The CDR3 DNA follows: TGTGCCATCAGTGTCGGGGGGGCTTACGAGCAGTACTTC.

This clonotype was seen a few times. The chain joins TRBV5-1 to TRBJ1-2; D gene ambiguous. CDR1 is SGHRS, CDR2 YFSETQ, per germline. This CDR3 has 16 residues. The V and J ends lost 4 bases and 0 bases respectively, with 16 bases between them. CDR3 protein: CASSLQTLEANYGYTF. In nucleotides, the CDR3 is TGCGCCAGCAGCCTACAGACCCTAGAAGCTAACTATGGCTACACCTTC.

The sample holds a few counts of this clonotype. Written as DNA, the CDR3 is TGTGCCAGCAGTCCCACCAGGGTGGAGACCCAGTACTTC. Protein: CASSPTRVETQYF. The chain recombines TRBV3-1 with TRBJ2-5; possible D gene TRBD1, 5 bases. V lost 6 bases and J 5 bases, leaving 13 bases between the germline ends. The CDR3 runs 13 residues. Germline loops: CDR1 LGHDT, CDR2 YNNKEL (reference sequence).

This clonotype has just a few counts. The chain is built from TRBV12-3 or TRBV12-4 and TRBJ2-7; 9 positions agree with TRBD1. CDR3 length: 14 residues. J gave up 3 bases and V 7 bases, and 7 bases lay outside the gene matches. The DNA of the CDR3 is TGTGCCAGCAAGATTCGGGGACAGGGCTACGAGCAGTACTTC. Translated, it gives CASKIRGQGYEQYF.

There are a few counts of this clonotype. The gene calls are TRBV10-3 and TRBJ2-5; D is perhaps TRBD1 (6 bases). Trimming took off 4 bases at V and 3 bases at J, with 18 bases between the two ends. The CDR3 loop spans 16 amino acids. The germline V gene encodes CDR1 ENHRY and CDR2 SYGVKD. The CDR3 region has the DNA TGTGCCATCAGTGCCGGAGAGGACAGCAGGAAAGAGACCCAGTACTTC. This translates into CAISAGEDSRKETQYF.

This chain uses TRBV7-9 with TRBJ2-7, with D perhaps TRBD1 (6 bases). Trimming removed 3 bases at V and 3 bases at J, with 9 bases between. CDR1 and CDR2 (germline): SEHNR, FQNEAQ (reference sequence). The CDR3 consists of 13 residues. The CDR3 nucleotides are TGTGCCAGCAGCTTTCCAGGGGTCTACGAGCAGTACTTC. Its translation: CASSFPGVYEQYF.

CDR3 coding DNA: TGTGCCAGTAGCACCAGACAGAAAGTGGTCGGGGAGCTGTTTTTT. Translation: CASSTRQKVVGELFF. V and J are TRBV19 and TRBJ2-2, with D maybe TRBD1 (5 bases). The V gene lost 6 bases and the J gene lost 7 bases, with 18 bases spanning the gap. Germline CDR1 is LNHDA and CDR2 is SQIVND (reference sequence). CDR3 size: 15 residues.

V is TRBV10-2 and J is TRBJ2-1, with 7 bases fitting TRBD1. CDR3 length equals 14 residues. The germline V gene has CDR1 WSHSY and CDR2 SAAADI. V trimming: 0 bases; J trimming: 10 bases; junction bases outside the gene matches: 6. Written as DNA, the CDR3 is TGCGCCAGCAGTGAGTCGGAGGACAGGCGCGAGCAGTTCTTC. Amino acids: CASSESEDRREQFF.

The CDR3 loop reads CASSPLGLGLNEQFF. The CDR3 DNA is TGTGCCAGCAGTCCCCTGGGACTAGGACTAAATGAGCAGTTCTTC. V and J are TRBV6-2 or TRBV6-3 and TRBJ2-1; 8 bases agree with TRBD2. V lost 5 bases and J lost 7; bases outside the gene matches: 10. The CDR3 runs to 15 residues. CDR1 is MNHEY, CDR2 SVGEGT, per germline.

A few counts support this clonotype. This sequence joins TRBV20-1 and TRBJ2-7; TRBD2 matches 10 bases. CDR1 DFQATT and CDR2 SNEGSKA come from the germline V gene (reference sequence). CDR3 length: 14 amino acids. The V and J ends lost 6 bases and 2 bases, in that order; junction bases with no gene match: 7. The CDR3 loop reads CSASRAGGPYEQYF. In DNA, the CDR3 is TGCAGTGCCTCACGAGCGGGGGGGCCCTACGAGCAGTACTTC.

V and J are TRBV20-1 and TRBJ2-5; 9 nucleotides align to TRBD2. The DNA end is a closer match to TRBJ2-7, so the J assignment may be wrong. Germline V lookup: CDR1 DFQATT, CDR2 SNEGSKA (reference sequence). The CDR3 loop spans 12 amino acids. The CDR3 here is CSVELAGNEQYF. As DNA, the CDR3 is TGCAGCGTAGAGCTAGCGGGGAACGAGCAGTACTTC.

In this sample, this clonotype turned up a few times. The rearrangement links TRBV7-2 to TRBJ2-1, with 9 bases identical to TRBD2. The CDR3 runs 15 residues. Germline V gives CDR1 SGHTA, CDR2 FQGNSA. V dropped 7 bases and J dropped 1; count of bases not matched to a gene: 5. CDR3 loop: CASTLTSGSYNEQFF. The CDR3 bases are TGTGCCAGCACCCTGACTAGCGGATCCTACAATGAGCAGTTCTTC.

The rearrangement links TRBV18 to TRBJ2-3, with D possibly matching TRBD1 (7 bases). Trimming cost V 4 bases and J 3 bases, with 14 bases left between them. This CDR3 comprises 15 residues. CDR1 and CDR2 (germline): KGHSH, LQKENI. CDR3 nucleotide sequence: TGTGCCAGCTCACACCCAGGGGGGAAGACAGATACGCAGTATTTT. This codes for CASSHPGGKTDTQYF.

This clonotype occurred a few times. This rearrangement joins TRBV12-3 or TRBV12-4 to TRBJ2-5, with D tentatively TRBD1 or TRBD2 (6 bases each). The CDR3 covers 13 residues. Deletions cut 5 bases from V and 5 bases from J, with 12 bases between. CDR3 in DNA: TGTGCCAGCAGTGGGGGGCTGACGGAGACCCAGTACTTC. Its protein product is CASSGGLTETQYF.

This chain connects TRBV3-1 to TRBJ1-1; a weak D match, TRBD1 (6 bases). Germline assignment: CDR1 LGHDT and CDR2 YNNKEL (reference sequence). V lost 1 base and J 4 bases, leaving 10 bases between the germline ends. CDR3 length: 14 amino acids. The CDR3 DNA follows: TGTGCCAGCAGCCAAGTGGGGGGCTCCACTGAAGCTTTCTTT. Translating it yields CASSQVGGSTEAFF.

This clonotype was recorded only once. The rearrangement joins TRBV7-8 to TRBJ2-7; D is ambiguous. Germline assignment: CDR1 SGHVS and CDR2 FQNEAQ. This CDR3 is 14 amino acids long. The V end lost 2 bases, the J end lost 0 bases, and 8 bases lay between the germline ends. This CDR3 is CASSLYQSSYEQYF. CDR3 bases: TGTGCCAGCAGCTTATACCAGAGCTCCTACGAGCAGTACTTC.

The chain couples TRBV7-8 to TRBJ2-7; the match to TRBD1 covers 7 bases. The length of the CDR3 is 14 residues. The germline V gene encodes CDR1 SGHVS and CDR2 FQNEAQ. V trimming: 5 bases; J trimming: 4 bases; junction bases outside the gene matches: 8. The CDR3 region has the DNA TGTGCCAGCAGCAGAGACAGGGAAATGTACGAGCAGTACTTC. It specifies CASSRDREMYEQYF.

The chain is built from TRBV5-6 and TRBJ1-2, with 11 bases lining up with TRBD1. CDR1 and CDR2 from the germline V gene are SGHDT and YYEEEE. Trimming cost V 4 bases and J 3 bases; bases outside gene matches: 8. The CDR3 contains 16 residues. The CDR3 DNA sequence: TGTGCCAGCAGCGAACGTCGGGACAGGGGGGACTATGGCTACACCTTC. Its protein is CASSERRDRGDYGYTF.